Here is one T cell receptor (beta chain) with its context. No antigen is known for it. Assay: immunoSEQ multiplex PCR; the TCRdb copy retains only in-frame clones and omits some. The table includes about 2.4 million clones, approximately 94% detected once. These data come from a study of shared clonotypes between healthy human individuals. Points from the study as a whole: Clonotype sharing levels among donors were expected to vary with sequencing depth.

The origin of this receptor is a man aged 18 to 29 in good health. Some clones in this sample may be carry-over from other donors' samples. Sequences were obtained from naive CD4+ T cells from PBMCs. This sample's subset: CD45RA+ positively selected.

The CDR3 nucleotides read TGTGCCAGCAGTGAAGCGGGGGGGTCCGCTAATGAAAAACTGTTTTTT. The encoded protein is CASSEAGGSANEKLFF. The chain carries TRBV6-1 and TRBJ1-4; perhaps TRBD1 as D (5 bases). Germline CDR1 is MNHNS and CDR2 is SASEGT. V gave up 0 bases and J gave up 3 bases, with 11 bases separating them. The CDR3 is made up of 16 amino acids.